What follows describes a single T cell receptor beta chain. The sample belongs to a study of blood T cell repertoires in COVID-19. Study in general: Acute and convalescent COVID-19 samples came from the United States, Italy and Spain. Sample material is recorded as cDNA or gDNA derived from T cells, B-cell-depleted T cells, or PBMCs.

V was clipped by 7 bases and J by 7 bases, with 14 bases between them. The V gene's germline CDR1 is GTSNPN and CDR2 SVGIG (reference sequence). The CDR3 sequence is 12 residues long. In the original workflow: Nucleated cell number was recorded as an estimate derived from reference gene primer amplification. Some clones are missing from TCRdb's copy, which holds only in-frame ones; the method was immunoSEQ multiplex PCR. V, J and clone size are taken as reported in that table, and D and trimming were inferred from the DNA itself. The top ten clones hold more than 8% of a sample with about 59,000 clones, roughly four fifths of them seen once.

The receptor was derived from a human donor in a cohort sampled during active COVID-19. The specimen sequenced was peripheral blood. The rearrangement uses TRBV30 and TRBJ1-5; a possible D gene is TRBD1 (5 bases). The chain's CDR3 is CASGQQQQPQHF. Here the CDR3 DNA reads TGTGCCTCGGGGCAACAACAGCAGCCCCAGCATTTT.